The 18 T cell receptor beta chains below were found in one sample sequenced in a study of CD8+CD57+ T cells in acquired aplastic anemia. Patients sequenced had flow cytometry evidence of CD8+CD57+ cell expansion. Profiles of TCR beta VDJ and CDR3 were generated from a genomic DNA template. TCRdb analysed the reads with MiXCR anew, one entry per CDR3 protein. This table holds under 200,000 distinct CDR3 sequences, over 40% found once. Source material: sorted CD4+, CD8+, or CD8+CD57+ T cells (not recorded which) from PBMCs. The receptor source for this set is a human donor with aplastic anemia.

In this sample, this clonotype turned up once. CDR3 in amino acids: CSFYRAGDEQFF. The CDR3 coding sequence is TGCAGCTTTTACCGGGCCGGTGATGAGCAGTTCTTC. This chain links TRBV29-1 with TRBJ2-1; D is undetermined. The CDR3 length is 12 residues. V was clipped by 8 bases and J by 8 bases, with 16 bases between them. CDR1 is SQVTM and CDR2 is ANQGSEA in the germline V gene.

The chain recombines TRBV12-3 or TRBV12-4 with TRBJ2-3, with D hard to call. Deletions cut 6 bases from V and 0 bases from J, with 16 bases between. The CDR3 totals 16 residues. The CDR3 sequence: CASSQTASFSTDTQYF. CDR3 DNA sequence: TGTGCCAGCAGCCAGACTGCGAGCTTTAGCACAGATACGCAGTATTTT.

The rearrangement uses TRBV15 and TRBJ1-3; D is perhaps TRBD1 (5 bases). Between the trimmed V and J ends, which lost 5 bases and 4 bases, there was a span of 12 bases. From germline, CDR1 is LNHNV and CDR2 YYDKDF (reference sequence). The CDR3 runs to 14 residues. CDR3 protein: CATSGHGFGNTIYF. CDR3 DNA: TGTGCCACCAGCGGACACGGCTTCGGAAACACCATATATTTT.

This clonotype was counted ten times or more. The V call is TRBV11-2, the J call TRBJ2-4; 10 nucleotides align to TRBD1. The CDR3 totals 15 residues. The V segment lost 1 base and the J segment 9 bases; nucleotides outside the gene matches: 6. CDR1 and CDR2 (germline): SGHAT, FQNNGV. CDR3 nucleotides: TGTGCCAGCAGCTTAGCAGGGACAGGGGTTGTCATTCAGTACTTC. It codes for CASSLAGTGVVIQYF.

This clonotype was counted a few times. The chain couples TRBV2 to TRBJ1-1; no firm D call. V lost 4 bases and J 8 bases, leaving 2 bases between the germline ends. The CDR3 covers 9 residues. Germline values: CDR1 SNHLY, CDR2 FYNNEI. The CDR3 spells CASSAEAFF. The CDR3 DNA reads TGTGCCAGCAGTGCGGAAGCTTTCTTT. The full variable domain, rest sourced from reference TRBV2 and TRBJ1-1, is EPEVTQTPSHQVTQMGQEVILRCVPISNHLYFYWYRQILGQKVEFLVSFYNNEISEKSEIFDDQFSVERPDGSNFTLKIRSTKLEDSAMYFCASSAEAFFGQGTRLTVV.

This clonotype has a count of ten or more. The CDR3 DNA reads TGTGCCAGCAGTTACGGAGGAAAGGGAGGACGCTCTGGAAACACCATATATTTT. As protein: CASSYGGKGGRSGNTIYF. This chain links TRBV6-2 or TRBV6-3 with TRBJ1-3, with D hard to call. Per germline, CDR1 MNHEY and CDR2 SVGEGT. The CDR3 length is 18 residues. With 2 bases removed from V and 0 bases from J, the gap between germline ends came to 17 bases.

This clonotype came up many times. The chain employs TRBV4-1 and TRBJ2-5; 7 nucleotides match TRBD2. The CDR3 is 17 residues long. V was clipped by 2 bases and J by 5 bases; unmatched bases: 14. Germline CDR1 MGHRA, CDR2 YSYEKL. The CDR3 spells CASSQNGGGSGLETQYF. The CDR3 DNA sequence: TGCGCCAGCAGCCAAAACGGGGGAGGGAGTGGATTGGAGACCCAGTACTTC.

The DNA of the CDR3 is TGTGCCAGCAGCTTGGCTAGCGGGAGTGTCACCGGGGAGCTGTTTTTT. This sequence encodes CASSLASGSVTGELFF. The rearrangement links TRBV7-2 to TRBJ2-2; 10 nucleotides line up with TRBD2. Trimming removed 3 bases from V and 4 bases from J; junction bases left unmatched: 5. Germline V gives CDR1 SGHTA, CDR2 FQGNSA. CDR3 length equals 16 residues.

V usage is TRBV10-2 and J usage is TRBJ2-7; TRBD2 matches 10 bases. Looked up from germline, CDR1 is WSHSY and CDR2 is SAAADI. The CDR3 has 16 amino acids. The junction had 9 bases not matched to a gene; V was cut back by 0 bases and J by 7 bases. DNA for the CDR3: TGCGCCAGCAGTGAGTCTATTGGACTAGCGGTGGGGGAGCAGTACTTC. Protein sequence: CASSESIGLAVGEQYF.

This chain uses TRBV7-7 with TRBJ2-5, with TRBD1 matching over 9 bases. The V gene's germline CDR1 is SSHAT and CDR2 FNYEAQ (reference sequence). The CDR3 length is 14 residues. Germline trimming cut 3 bases from V and 3 bases from J; bases unmatched to any gene: 2. CDR3 nucleotide sequence: TGTGCCAGCAGCTTGGGACAGGGAGAAGAGACCCAGTACTTC. The encoded protein is CASSLGQGEETQYF.

V gene TRBV24-1 combines with J gene TRBJ2-5, with a possible D match to TRBD2 (5 bases). CDR3 length equals 15 residues. Germline V gene lookup returns CDR1 KGHDR and CDR2 SFDVKD. Trimming stripped 2 bases from V and 4 bases from J, with 13 bases between. The DNA for the CDR3 is TGTGCCACCAGTGATTATCTGGGTGGAGGAGAGACCCAGTACTTC. It specifies CATSDYLGGGETQYF.

In the case of this clonotype: Since a much larger clone is just one base distant, this may be a read error. This chain joins TRBV12-3 or TRBV12-4 and TRBJ1-1; D not resolved. With 4 bases removed from V and 1 base from J, the gap between germline ends came to 16 bases. CDR3 length equals 16 residues. The CDR3 spells CASSSISRTGNTEAFF. The CDR3 coding sequence is TGTGCCAGCAGTTCAATTAGTCGGACGGGGAACACTGAAGCTTTCTTT.

The CDR3 DNA sequence: TGTGCCAGCAGATTAGGACGGACCGCACTGTTTTTT. Its translation is CASRLGRTALFF. The rearrangement links TRBV28 to TRBJ1-4; no firm D call. V lost 6 bases and J 13 bases, leaving 15 bases between the germline ends. The germline gives CDR1 MDHEN, CDR2 SYDVKM. This CDR3 is built from 12 residues.

The V and J genes are TRBV10-3 and TRBJ1-1; D call uncertain. With 4 bases removed from V and 1 base from J, the gap between germline ends came to 7 bases. Germline-derived CDR1 and CDR2 are ENHRY and SYGVKD. This CDR3 comprises 13 residues. The CDR3 DNA is TGTGCCATCAGTGGATCGGAGAACACTGAAGCTTTCTTT. This sequence encodes CAISGSENTEAFF.

This clonotype was counted a few times. The gene calls are TRBV25-1 and TRBJ2-7; the D call may be TRBD1 or TRBD2 (5 bases each). V was pared by 3 bases and J by 3 bases, with 9 bases between. Germline lookup yields CDR1 MGHDK and CDR2 SYGVNS. The CDR3 is made up of 13 amino acids. The CDR3 region is CASSEAGSYEQYF. CDR3 bases: TGTGCCAGCAGTGAGGCAGGGAGCTACGAGCAGTACTTC.

This clonotype was found once. The chain recombines TRBV7-2 with TRBJ2-1; D ambiguous. The CDR3 is 11 residues long. Trimming took 7 bases from V and 10 from J, leaving 11 bases between them. Germline CDR1 SGHTA, CDR2 FQGNSA. The CDR3 is CASTPGYEQFF. The CDR3 DNA follows: TGTGCCAGCACCCCCGGCTACGAGCAGTTCTTC.

A remark on this clonotype: A much larger clone differs from this one at a single base, so this may be a read error. The gene calls are TRBV28 and TRBJ1-5, with 10 bases fitting TRBD1. The V gene's germline CDR1 is MDHEN and CDR2 SYDVKM. The CDR3 totals 14 residues. CDR3 in amino acids: CASSRDRGNRPQHF. The CDR3 DNA follows: TGTGCCAGCAGTCGGGACAGGGGCAATCGGCCCCAGCATTTT. Combining the CDR3 with reference TRBV28 and TRBJ1-5 gives the whole variable domain DVKVTQSSRYLVKRTGEKVFLECVQDMDHENMFWYRQDPGLGLRLIYFSYDVKMKEKGDIPEGYSVSREKKERFSLILESASTNQTSMYLCASSRDRGNRPQHFGDGTRLSIL.

The V gene is TRBV29-1, the J gene TRBJ2-3; TRBD1 matches at 7 bases. CDR3 length: 15 amino acids. With 7 bases clipped from V and 0 bases from J, the junction kept 10 bases outside the gene matches. The germline V gene has CDR1 SQVTM and CDR2 ANQGSEA. In nucleotides, the CDR3 is TGCAGCGCCGAGGGGACAGACCGTAGCACAGATACGCAGTATTTT. Its protein is CSAEGTDRSTDTQYF.